A single sample gave rise to the 21 T cell receptor beta chains below, sequenced in a study of blood T cell repertoires in COVID-19. Here immunoSEQ multiplex PCR was the method, and the copy in TCRdb shows in-frame clones only, minus some. The sample lists 250,000 or so clones; around nine tenths were seen once. The sequencing input was peripheral blood. These receptors all come from a man aged 35 to 55 with active or convalescent COVID-19.

J is TRBJ1-2 and V is TRBV7-9; possible D gene TRBD1, 5 bases. The CDR3 loop spans 13 amino acids. Between the trimmed V and J ends, which lost 0 bases and 6 bases, there was a span of 8 bases. Germline lookup yields CDR1 SEHNR and CDR2 FQNEAQ (reference sequence). The CDR3 protein is CASSLAGQDGYTF. The CDR3 DNA reads TGTGCCAGCAGCTTAGCGGGGCAGGATGGCTACACCTTC.

This clone has a count of ten or more. This chain uses TRBV12-3 or TRBV12-4 with TRBJ1-2, with D possibly matching TRBD1 (5 bases). V was clipped by 3 bases and J by 5 bases, with 7 bases between them. This CDR3 is 12 amino acids long. The CDR3 here is CASSLEGYGYTF. CDR3 DNA: TGTGCCAGCAGTTTGGAGGGGTATGGCTACACCTTC.

V gene TRBV30 combines with J gene TRBJ1-6, with 9 bases fitting TRBD1. The trim removed 2 bases at V and 6 bases at J, leaving 8 bases unmatched. This CDR3 contains 16 residues. Germline CDR1 is GTSNPN and CDR2 is SVGIG (reference sequence). The CDR3 region is CAWSISGTGSNSPLHF. As DNA, the CDR3 is TGTGCCTGGAGTATCTCCGGGACAGGGAGTAATTCACCCCTCCACTTT.

J is TRBJ2-2 and V is TRBV28; D is perhaps TRBD1 (6 bases). The CDR3 has 12 residues. In germline, CDR1 is MDHEN, CDR2 SYDVKM. Between the trimmed V and J ends, which lost 7 bases and 6 bases, there was a span of 9 bases. In nucleotides, the CDR3 is TGTGCCAGCAAAGGGGGTTCCGGGGAGCTGTTTTTT. It encodes CASKGGSGELFF.

The rearrangement joins TRBV30 to TRBJ1-1; 8 bases line up with TRBD1. V shed 3 bases and J 1 base; nucleotides not matched to a gene: 10. The CDR3 totals 16 residues. Germline V gene lookup returns CDR1 GTSNPN and CDR2 SVGIG (reference sequence). The CDR3 sequence: CAWSPYRGDQNTEAFF. The CDR3 DNA reads TGTGCCTGGAGCCCCTACAGGGGGGATCAGAACACTGAAGCTTTCTTT.

About this clone itself: The same CDR3 arises from other DNA sequences in this sample as well. This chain uses TRBV12-3 or TRBV12-4 with TRBJ1-2, with a possible D match to TRBD1 (5 bases). There are 12 residues in the CDR3. V dropped 3 bases and J dropped 7 bases, with 9 bases sitting between them. CDR3 DNA sequence: TGTGCCAGCAGTTTTCTGGGGGGTGGCTACACCTTC. It yields the protein CASSFLGGGYTF.

The genes are TRBV15 and TRBJ1-4, with no clear D. CDR3 length equals 16 residues. Trimming shortened V by 0 bases and J by 4 bases, and 12 bases separated the two germline ends. From germline, CDR1 is LNHNV and CDR2 YYDKDF (reference sequence). CDR3 nucleotides: TGTGCCACCAGCAGAGATCGAGGAGGAGTTAATGAAAAACTGTTTTTT. This gives the protein CATSRDRGGVNEKLFF. Supplemented by reference TRBV15 and TRBJ1-4, the full variable domain reads DAMVIQNPRYQVTQFGKPVTLSCSQTLNHNVMYWYQQKSSQAPKLLFHYYDKDFNNEADTPDNFQSRRPNTSFCFLDIRSPGLGDTAMYLCATSRDRGGVNEKLFFGSGTQLSVL.

V and J are TRBV7-2 and TRBJ1-1; perhaps TRBD1 as D (5 bases). Trimming pared 5 bases from V and 11 bases from J, leaving 15 bases between. Germline assignment: CDR1 SGHTA and CDR2 FQGNSA. The CDR3 is 12 residues long. DNA for the CDR3: TGTGCCAGCAGCGGTACCGGGGGTCTCGCTTTCTTT. Translating it yields CASSGTGGLAFF. The full variable domain, with the rest looked up from reference TRBV7-2 and TRBJ1-1, is GAGVSQSPSNKVTEKGKDVELRCDPISGHTALYWYRQSLGQGLEFLIYFQGNSAPDKSGLPSDRFSAERTGGSVSTLTIQRTQQEDSAVYLCASSGTGGLAFFGQGTRLTVV.

The chain joins TRBV30 to TRBJ1-4; weak D call: TRBD1 (5 bases). V was trimmed by 4 bases and J by 9 bases, leaving 18 bases between them. CDR1 and CDR2 from the germline V gene are GTSNPN and SVGIG (reference sequence). This CDR3 has 14 residues. The CDR3 DNA is TGTGCCTGGACCCGGGGGTGGGAGGACAAAAAACTGTTTTTT. Amino acids: CAWTRGWEDKKLFF.

Here the CDR3 DNA reads TGTGCCAGTAACCCGAGGGCGGGGGCGACTGAAGCTTTCTTT. Protein: CASNPRAGATEAFF. The rearrangement uses TRBV19 and TRBJ1-1; D is perhaps TRBD1 (6 bases). The germline gives CDR1 LNHDA, CDR2 SQIVND (reference sequence). With 7 bases removed from V and 5 bases from J, the gap between germline ends came to 17 bases. The CDR3 sequence is 14 residues long.

The chain employs TRBV30 and TRBJ2-7, with D perhaps TRBD2 (5 bases). Trimming stripped 5 bases from V and 2 bases from J, with 25 bases between. The CDR3 is 17 residues long. Germline CDR1 and CDR2: GTSNPN and SVGIG (reference sequence). CDR3 region: CAWPLTSFVYPTYEQYF. The CDR3 region has the DNA TGTGCCTGGCCTTTAACTAGTTTCGTGTATCCAACCTACGAGCAGTACTTC.

This clone was picked up a small number of times. V gene TRBV7-9 combines with J gene TRBJ2-7; 11 bases map to TRBD1. The CDR3 runs to 14 residues. After removal of 5 bases from V and 7 bases from J, the junction contained 7 bases not matched to a gene. Looked up from germline, CDR1 is SEHNR and CDR2 is FQNEAQ (reference sequence). Written as DNA, the CDR3 is TGTGCCAGCAGCACCGGGACAGGGGGGTGGGAGCAGTACTTC. This encodes CASSTGTGGWEQYF.

CDR3 protein: CASSLNGGTEGQPQHF. The CDR3 coding sequence is TGCGCCAGCAGCTTGAACGGCGGGACAGAAGGGCAGCCCCAGCATTTT. The chain joins TRBV5-1 to TRBJ1-5, with 7 positions matching TRBD1. With 1 base clipped from V and 7 bases from J, the junction kept 11 bases outside the gene matches. CDR3 size: 16 residues. Germline values: CDR1 SGHRS, CDR2 YFSETQ.

This clone has more than one count but fewer than ten. The DNA for the CDR3 is TGTGCCAGCAGCGACCTAGCGGGGGGCCGACTCCAAGAGACCCAGTACTTC. It specifies CASSDLAGGRLQETQYF. V and J are TRBV6-2 or TRBV6-3 and TRBJ2-5; 11 bases agree with TRBD2. Trimming cost V 6 bases and J 1 base; bases outside gene matches: 10. Per germline, CDR1 MNHEY and CDR2 SVGEGT. The CDR3 has 17 residues.

The V call is TRBV18, the J call TRBJ2-3, with 9 bases aligning to TRBD1. Germline V CDR1 and CDR2: KGHSH, LQKENI. The CDR3 length is 12 residues. V lost 7 bases, J lost 6 bases, and 2 bases stayed unmatched. The CDR3, as DNA: TGTGCCAGCTTGGGACAGGGCGATACGCAGTATTTT. Amino acids: CASLGQGDTQYF.

The genes are TRBV7-6 and TRBJ1-2, with 7 positions matching TRBD1. Germline V gene sequence: CDR1 SGHVS, CDR2 FNYEAQ. CDR3 length equals 15 residues. V gave up 1 base and J gave up 0 bases; unmatched junction bases: 2. CDR3 coding DNA: TGTGCCAGCAGCTTAGGAGGGGGCACTAACTATGGCTACACCTTC. It yields the protein CASSLGGGTNYGYTF.

This clone was detected only once. The rearrangement uses TRBV12-3 or TRBV12-4 and TRBJ2-7; the D gene is possibly TRBD1 (5 bases). Trimming pared 4 bases from V and 2 bases from J, leaving 9 bases between. CDR3 length equals 13 residues. The CDR3 loop reads CASSWGAAYEQYF. CDR3 nucleotides: TGTGCCAGCAGTTGGGGCGCCGCCTACGAGCAGTACTTC.

The rearrangement joins TRBV7-6 to TRBJ1-3; 12 nucleotides match TRBD1. With 5 bases clipped from V and 1 base from J, the junction kept 9 bases outside the gene matches. CDR1 SGHVS and CDR2 FNYEAQ come from the germline V gene. This CDR3 region has 18 residues. CDR3 in DNA: TGTGCCAGCAGCAAATTGGGACAGGGGGCAGGTTCTGGAAACACCATATATTTT. Encoded protein: CASSKLGQGAGSGNTIYF.

V usage is TRBV7-9 and J usage is TRBJ2-1; 10 bases map to TRBD2. CDR3 size: 15 residues. In germline, CDR1 is SEHNR, CDR2 FQNEAQ (reference sequence). Trimming took 3 bases from V and 3 from J; bases not matched to a gene: 2. Here the CDR3 DNA reads TGTGCCAGCAGCTTGGGGACTAGCGTCTACAATGAGCAGTTCTTC. This gives the protein CASSLGTSVYNEQFF.

V and J are TRBV6-5 and TRBJ2-5; TRBD1 might be the D (5 bases). The germline V and J ends were trimmed by 11 bases and 5 bases, with 15 bases remaining between them. CDR3 length: 12 amino acids. The germline V gene encodes CDR1 MNHEY and CDR2 SVGAGI. In DNA form, the CDR3 reads TGTGCCTCCTCCCTAGGGGCGGAGACCCAGTACTTC. Translation: CASSLGAETQYF.

The chain carries TRBV9 and TRBJ2-5, with TRBD2 matching 10 bases. CDR1 is SGDLS, CDR2 YYNGEE, per germline. CDR3 length: 16 residues. J lost 2 bases, V lost 0 bases, and 4 bases had no gene match. The CDR3, as DNA: TGTGCCAGCAGCGTAGGGGCTAGCGGGGGACAAGAGACCCAGTACTTC. Translating gives CASSVGASGGQETQYF. Complete variable domain (other parts from reference TRBV9 and TRBJ2-5): DSGVTQTPKHLITATGQRVTLRCSPRSGDLSVYWYQQSLDQGLQFLIQYYNGEERAKGNILERFSAQQFPDLHSELNLSSLELGDSALYFCASSVGASGGQETQYFGPGTRLLVL.